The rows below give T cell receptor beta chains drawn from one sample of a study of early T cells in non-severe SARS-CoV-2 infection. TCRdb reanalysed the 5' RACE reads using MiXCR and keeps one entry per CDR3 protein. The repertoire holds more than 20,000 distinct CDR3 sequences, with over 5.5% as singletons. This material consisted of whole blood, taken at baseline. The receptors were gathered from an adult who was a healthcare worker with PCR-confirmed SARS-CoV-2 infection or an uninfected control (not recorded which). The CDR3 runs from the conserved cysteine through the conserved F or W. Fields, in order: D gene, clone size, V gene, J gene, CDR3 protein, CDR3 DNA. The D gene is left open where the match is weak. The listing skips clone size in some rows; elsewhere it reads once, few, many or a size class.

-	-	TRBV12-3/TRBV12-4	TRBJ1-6	CASSPDSSYNSPLHF	TGTGCCAGCAGTCCCGACAGCTCCTATAATTCACCCCTCCACTTT
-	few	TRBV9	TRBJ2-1	CASSLLGQSSYNEQFF	TGTGCCAGCAGCCTCCTGGGGCAAAGCTCCTACAATGAGCAGTTCTTC
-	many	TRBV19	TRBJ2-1	CASSIYRSSYNEQFF	TGTGCCAGTAGTATCTACAGGAGCTCCTACAATGAGCAGTTCTTC
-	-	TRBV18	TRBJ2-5	CASSAGSRETQYF	TGTGCCAGCTCAGCAGGGAGTCGAGAGACCCAGTACTTC
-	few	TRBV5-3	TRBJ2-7	CARRGTYEQYF	TGTGCCAGAAGAGGGACTTACGAGCAGTACTTC
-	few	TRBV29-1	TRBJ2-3	CSVPNLQGSSWDTQYF	TGCAGCGTTCCTAACCTACAGGGCAGCTCCTGGGATACGCAGTATTTT
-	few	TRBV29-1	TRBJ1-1	CSVAENGNTEAFF	TGCAGCGTTGCCGAAAATGGAAACACTGAAGCTTTCTTT
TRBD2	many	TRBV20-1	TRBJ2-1	CSADPGTSNNEQFF	TGCAGTGCTGACCCCGGGACTAGCAACAATGAGCAGTTCTTC
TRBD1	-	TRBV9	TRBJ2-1	CSSNLRDRGVRGTYNEQFF	TGTTCCAGCAACCTCCGGGACAGGGGAGTTAGGGGAACCTACAATGAGCAGTTCTTC
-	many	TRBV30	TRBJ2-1	CAWRRTATGGEQFF	TGTGCCTGGAGGCGGACAGCCACCGGGGGTGAGCAGTTCTTC
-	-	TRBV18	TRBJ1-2	CASSPDSDYGYTF	TGTGCCAGCTCACCTGACAGTGACTATGGCTACACCTTC
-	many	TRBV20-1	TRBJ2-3	CSARVGLIDTQYF	TGCAGTGCTAGAGTTGGATTAATAGATACGCAGTATTTT
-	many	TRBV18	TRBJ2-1	CASSPNGDNEQFF	TGTGCCAGCTCACCCAACGGGGACAATGAGCAGTTCTTC
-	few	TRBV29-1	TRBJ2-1	CSFRGDYNEQFF	TGCAGCTTCCGGGGAGATTACAATGAGCAGTTCTTC
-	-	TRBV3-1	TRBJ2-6	CASGSGANVLTF	TGTGCCAGCGGCTCTGGGGCCAACGTCCTGACTTTC
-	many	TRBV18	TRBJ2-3	CASSPGLPPDTQYF	TGTGCCAGCTCACCGGGACTCCCTCCAGATACGCAGTATTTT
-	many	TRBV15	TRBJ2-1	CATSRGFSYNEQFF	TGTGCCACCAGCAGAGGCTTCTCCTACAATGAGCAGTTCTTC
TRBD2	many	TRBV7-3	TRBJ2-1	CASSLNAGAYNEQFF	TGTGCCAGCAGCTTAAACGCGGGAGCCTACAATGAGCAGTTCTTC
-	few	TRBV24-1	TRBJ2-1	CATSDRPTGEQFF	TGTGCCACCAGTGATCGACCAACGGGAGAGCAGTTCTTC
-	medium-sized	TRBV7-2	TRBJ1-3	CASSPGEGPGNTIYF	TGTGCCAGCAGCCCAGGGGAGGGGCCTGGAAACACCATATATTTT
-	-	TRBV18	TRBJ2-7	CASSPQKGYEQYF	TGTGCCAGCTCACCCCAAAAGGGGTACGAGCAGTACTTC
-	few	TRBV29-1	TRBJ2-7	CSVNTGKSSYEQYF	TGCAGCGTGAATACAGGGAAAAGCTCCTACGAGCAGTACTTC
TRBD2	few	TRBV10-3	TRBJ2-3	CAIRSGARITDTQYF	TGTGCCATCAGGAGCGGGGCGCGTATCACAGATACGCAGTATTTT
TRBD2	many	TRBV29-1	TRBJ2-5	CSTLAGAPGTQYF	TGCAGTACCCTAGCGGGGGCCCCAGGGACCCAGTACTTC
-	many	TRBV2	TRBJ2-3	CASMQASTDTQYF	TGTGCCAGCATGCAAGCTAGCACAGATACGCAGTATTTT
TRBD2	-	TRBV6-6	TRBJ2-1	CASSLTSGGGSSYNEQFF	TGTGCCAGCAGTCTGACTAGCGGCGGGGGTAGCTCCTACAATGAGCAGTTCTTC
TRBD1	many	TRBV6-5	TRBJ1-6	CASSYSGGRNSPLHF	TGTGCCAGCAGTTACTCAGGGGGCAGGAATTCACCCCTCCACTTT
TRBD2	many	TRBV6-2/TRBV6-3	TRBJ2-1	CASTARGLAGGMGHEQFF	TGTGCCAGCACCGCGCGAGGACTAGCGGGGGGAATGGGGCATGAGCAGTTCTTC
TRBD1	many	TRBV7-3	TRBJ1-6	CASSLDLTGNSPLHF	TGTGCCAGCAGCTTAGATTTGACAGGGAATTCACCCCTCCACTTT
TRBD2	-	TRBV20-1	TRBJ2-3	CSADRPGLAGSTDTQYF	TGCAGTGCTGACAGACCGGGACTAGCGGGGAGCACAGATACGCAGTATTTT
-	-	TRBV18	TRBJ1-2	CASSPERSGYTF	TGTGCCAGCTCACCTGAAAGGAGTGGCTACACCTTC
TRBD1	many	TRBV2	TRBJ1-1	CASSEPGGYTEAFF	TGTGCCAGCAGTGAACCAGGGGGATACACTGAAGCTTTCTTT
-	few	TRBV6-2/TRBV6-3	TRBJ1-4	CASSPAEKLFF	TGTGCCAGCAGTCCAGCTGAAAAACTGTTTTTT
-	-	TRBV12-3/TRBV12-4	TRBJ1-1	CASRGYRMNHTMNTEAFF	TGTGCCAGCAGGGGATACCGGATGAACCATACAATGAACACTGAAGCTTTCTTT
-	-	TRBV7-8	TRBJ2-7	CASEPGDRYEQYF	TGTGCCAGCGAACCGGGGGACAGATACGAGCAGTACTTC
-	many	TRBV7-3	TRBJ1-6	CASSLSGSSYNSPLHF	TGTGCCAGCAGCTTATCCGGGTCGTCCTATAATTCACCCCTCCACTTT
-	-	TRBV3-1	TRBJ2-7	CASSPENSYEQYF	TGTGCCAGCAGCCCTGAGAATTCTTACGAGCAGTACTTC
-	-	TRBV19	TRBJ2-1	CASTRTSLLTGNEQFF	TGTGCCAGTACGAGGACCAGCTTGCTAACTGGGAATGAGCAGTTCTTC
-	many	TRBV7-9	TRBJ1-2	CASSLGRNGYTF	TGTGCCAGCAGCTTAGGACGGAATGGCTACACCTTC
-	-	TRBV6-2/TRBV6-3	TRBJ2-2	CASSYRPRAGGSGELFF	TGTGCCAGCAGTTACAGGCCGCGGGCCGGTGGTTCCGGGGAGCTGTTTTTT
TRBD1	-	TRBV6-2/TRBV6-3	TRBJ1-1	CASQSGQGSEAFF	TGTGCCAGCCAGTCGGGACAGGGCTCTGAAGCTTTCTTT
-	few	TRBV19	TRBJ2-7	CASSPADGGYEQYF	TGTGCCAGTAGTCCCGCTGACGGGGGATACGAGCAGTACTTC
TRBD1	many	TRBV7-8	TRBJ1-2	CASSLVAGGIYGYTF	TGTGCCAGCAGCTTAGTGGCAGGGGGGATCTATGGCTACACCTTC
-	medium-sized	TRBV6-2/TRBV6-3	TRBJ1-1	CASSPAGERNTEAFF	TGTGCCAGCAGCCCGGCAGGGGAGCGGAACACTGAAGCTTTCTTT
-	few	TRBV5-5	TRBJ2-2	CASSFWVRTGELFF	TGTGCCAGCAGCTTCTGGGTCAGAACCGGGGAGCTGTTTTTT
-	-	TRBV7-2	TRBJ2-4	CASRLGGQNIQYF	TGTGCCAGCAGGCTAGGAGGGCAAAACATTCAGTACTTC
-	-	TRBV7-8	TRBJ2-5	CASSSRTRGETQYF	TGTGCCAGCAGCTCACGGACTAGGGGGGAGACCCAGTACTTC
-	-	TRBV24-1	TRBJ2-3	CATRGEPFFGTDTQYF	TGTGCCACCCGAGGGGAACCCTTCTTCGGCACAGATACGCAGTATTTT
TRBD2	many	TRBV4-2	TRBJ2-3	CASSQAGTNTDTQYF	TGTGCCAGCAGCCAAGCCGGGACTAACACAGATACGCAGTATTTT
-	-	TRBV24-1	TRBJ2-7	CATSDPGKGEQYF	TGTGCCACCAGTGATCCAGGTAAAGGCGAGCAGTACTTC
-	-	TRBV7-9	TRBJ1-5	CASSLNSNQPQHF	TGTGCCAGCAGCTTGAATAGCAATCAGCCCCAGCATTTT